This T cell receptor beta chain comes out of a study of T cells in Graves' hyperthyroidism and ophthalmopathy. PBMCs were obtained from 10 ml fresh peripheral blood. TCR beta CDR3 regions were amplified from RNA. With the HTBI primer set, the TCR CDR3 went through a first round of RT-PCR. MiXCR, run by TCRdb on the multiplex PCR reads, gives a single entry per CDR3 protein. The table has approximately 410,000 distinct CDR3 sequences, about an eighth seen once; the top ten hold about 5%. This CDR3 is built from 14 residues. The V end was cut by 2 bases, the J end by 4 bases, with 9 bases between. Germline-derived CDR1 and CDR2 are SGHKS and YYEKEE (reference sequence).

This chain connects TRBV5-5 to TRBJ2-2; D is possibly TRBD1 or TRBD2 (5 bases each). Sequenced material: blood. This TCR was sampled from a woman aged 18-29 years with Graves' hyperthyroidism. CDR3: CASSFGGPTGELFF. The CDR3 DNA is TGTGCCAGCAGCTTTGGGGGTCCCACCGGGGAGCTGTTTTTT. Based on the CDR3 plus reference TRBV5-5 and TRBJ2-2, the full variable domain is DAGVTQSPTHLIKTRGQQVTLRCSPISGHKSVSWYQQVLGQGPQFIFQYYEKEERGRGNFPDRFSARQFPNYSSELNVNALLLGDSALYLCASSFGGPTGELFFGEGSRLTVL.